A single sample is the source of the 19 T cell receptor beta chains below, sequenced in a study of HIV-infected patients and healthy controls. MiXCR, run by TCRdb on the 5' RACE reads, gives a single entry per CDR3 protein. The repertoire holds about 67,000 distinct CDR3 sequences, with approximately 15% as singletons. The material sequenced was CD4+ T cells from blood. The source of these receptors is a human donor in good health.

This clonotype has a count of ten or more. The V and J genes are TRBV5-1 and TRBJ1-1; no firm D call. V gave up 1 base and J gave up 5 bases, with 12 bases separating them. CDR1 is SGHRS, CDR2 YFSETQ, per germline. This CDR3 is built from 14 residues. The CDR3 nucleotides read TGCGCCAGCAGCTTGACAACCTTGGGAACTGAAGCTTTCTTT. Translated, it gives CASSLTTLGTEAFF.

This clonotype has more than one count but fewer than ten. The V and J genes are TRBV7-9 and TRBJ2-5, with D possibly being TRBD2 (5 bases). V was cut by 5 bases and J by 5 bases, with 18 bases left in between. Germline V gives CDR1 SEHNR, CDR2 FQNEAQ (reference sequence). CDR3 length: 15 amino acids. Here the CDR3 DNA reads TGTGCCAGCAGCCCACGGGGTAGCATAAGCGAGACCCAGTACTTC. This encodes CASSPRGSISETQYF.

This clonotype was observed a handful of times. The chain recombines TRBV6-5 with TRBJ1-1; D gene ambiguous. The CDR3 has 13 amino acids. Deletions cut 6 bases from V and 2 bases from J, with 10 bases between. Germline CDR1 is MNHEY and CDR2 is SVGAGI. CDR3 residues: CASRFWVNTEAFF. The CDR3 DNA follows: TGTGCCAGCAGGTTCTGGGTTAACACTGAAGCTTTCTTT.

This clonotype was seen repeatedly, ten times or more. Written as DNA, the CDR3 is TGCAGTGCTCATCCTCTGGGGACGAACACTGAAGCTTTCTTT. This encodes CSAHPLGTNTEAFF. The chain carries TRBV20-1 and TRBJ1-1; perhaps TRBD1 as D (5 bases). CDR3 length: 14 amino acids. The V and J ends lost 5 bases and 1 base respectively, with 14 bases between them. Germline loops: CDR1 DFQATT, CDR2 SNEGSKA (reference sequence).

The chain combines TRBV5-1 with TRBJ2-2; D may be TRBD1 (5 bases). V was shortened by 3 bases and J by 0 bases, with 9 bases between the two germline ends. The CDR3 is 15 residues long. Germline V gene data show CDR1 as SGHRS and CDR2 as YFSETQ. CDR3 sequence reads: CASSYDSPNTGELFF. The CDR3 nucleotides read TGCGCCAGCAGCTATGACAGCCCGAACACCGGGGAGCTGTTTTTT.

The gene calls are TRBV7-3 and TRBJ2-1; no firm D call. Germline CDR1 SGHTA, CDR2 FQGTGA. The length of the CDR3 is 16 residues. V shed 1 base and J shed 5 bases, with 15 bases lying between them. The CDR3 protein is CASSLRVAQTHNEQFF. CDR3 bases: TGTGCCAGCAGCTTAAGGGTGGCACAGACCCACAATGAGCAGTTCTTC.

This CDR3 reads CSAPRDGGNIQYF. As DNA, the CDR3 is TGCAGTGCTCCCCGGGACGGTGGAAACATTCAGTACTTC. This chain joins TRBV20-1 and TRBJ2-4; the D call may be TRBD1 or TRBD2 (5 bases each). Germline lookup yields CDR1 DFQATT and CDR2 SNEGSKA (reference sequence). Trimming took 5 bases from V and 6 from J, leaving 14 bases between them. The CDR3 consists of 13 residues.

In DNA, the CDR3 is TGCGCCAGCAGCCAAGAATGGGGTTCTAGCCGGCACGATACGCAGTATTTT. It codes for CASSQEWGSSRHDTQYF. This sequence joins TRBV4-3 and TRBJ2-3; possibly TRBD2 for D (5 bases). Germline V lookup: CDR1 LGHNA, CDR2 YSLEER. This CDR3 has 17 amino acids. V dropped 0 bases and J dropped 6 bases, with 19 bases sitting between them.

The CDR3 sequence: CASSPLPATNTGELFF. The CDR3 nucleotides are TGTGCCAGCAGCCCGCTTCCGGCTACGAACACCGGGGAGCTGTTTTTT. V and J are TRBV6-6 and TRBJ2-2; D is ambiguous. The germline V and J ends were trimmed by 6 bases and 0 bases, with 14 bases remaining between them. Germline values: CDR1 MNHNY, CDR2 SVGAGI (reference sequence). This CDR3 region has 16 residues.

This clonotype was seen only a few times. The chain has TRBV27 and TRBJ2-1, with D tentatively TRBD1 (6 bases). V lost 5 bases to trimming and J lost 8 bases, with 13 bases between them. The CDR3 length is 13 residues. Looked up from germline, CDR1 is MNHEY and CDR2 is SMNVEV (reference sequence). The CDR3 loop reads CASSRQASYEQFF. The CDR3 region has the DNA TGTGCCAGCAGTAGACAGGCCTCCTATGAGCAGTTCTTC.

This clonotype was counted a few times. The CDR3 sequence: CASAGGASNQPQHF. CDR3 nucleotides: TGTGCCAGCGCCGGGGGGGCGAGCAATCAGCCCCAGCATTTT. This sequence joins TRBV6-1 and TRBJ1-5; a weak D match, TRBD1 (6 bases). Deletions cut 8 bases from V and 1 base from J, with 12 bases between. Germline values: CDR1 MNHNS, CDR2 SASEGT. The CDR3 is 14 amino acids.

This chain joins TRBV14 and TRBJ1-3, with D perhaps matching TRBD1 (5 bases). The length of the CDR3 is 15 residues. The germline CDR1 and CDR2 sequences are SGHDN and FVKESK. Trimming removed 3 bases from V and 4 bases from J, with 13 bases in between. The CDR3 here is CASSQFGTSGNTIYF. DNA of the CDR3: TGTGCCAGCAGCCAGTTCGGGACGTCCGGAAACACCATATATTTT.

The chain has TRBV2 and TRBJ2-1; the match to TRBD2 covers 9 bases. Trimming removed 7 bases from V and 4 bases from J; junction bases left unmatched: 8. The CDR3 contains 15 residues. Germline values: CDR1 SNHLY, CDR2 FYNNEI. The CDR3 spells CASIPGLAMYNEQFF. As DNA, the CDR3 is TGTGCCAGCATCCCGGGACTAGCCATGTACAATGAGCAGTTCTTC.

This clonotype appeared many times. The J gene is TRBJ1-2, the V gene TRBV2; D unresolved. CDR1 and CDR2 (germline): SNHLY, FYNNEI. V shed 2 bases and J shed 4 bases, with 11 bases lying between them. The length of the CDR3 is 14 residues. CDR3: CASSERGVGYGYTF. CDR3 DNA: TGTGCCAGCAGTGAACGGGGAGTCGGCTATGGCTACACCTTC.

This clonotype has a handful of counts. V gene TRBV20-1 combines with J gene TRBJ1-5, with D tentatively TRBD1 (5 bases). The CDR3 has 15 residues. Trimming pared 3 bases from V and 3 bases from J, leaving 15 bases between. Germline CDR1 reads DFQATT; CDR2 reads SNEGSKA (reference sequence). In DNA form, the CDR3 reads TGCAGTGCTAGGGCTAATACCGGGGCCAATCAGCCCCAGCATTTT. Its protein is CSARANTGANQPQHF.

This clonotype has a count of ten or more. The genes are TRBV2 and TRBJ1-2; D remains unclear. V lost 6 bases and J 8 bases, leaving 16 bases between the germline ends. This CDR3 is built from 13 residues. The germline CDR1 and CDR2 sequences are SNHLY and FYNNEI. The CDR3, as DNA: TGTGCCAGCAGGGGGAGTGCCGTTAGCGGCTACACCTTC. This codes for CASRGSAVSGYTF.

In this sample, this clonotype turned up a few times. The chain combines TRBV13 with TRBJ2-1; TRBD2 agrees at 12 bases. This CDR3 comprises 15 residues. Trimming cost V 8 bases and J 12 bases; bases outside gene matches: 14. Germline V CDR1 and CDR2: PRHDT, FYEKMQ (reference sequence). The CDR3 DNA follows: TGTGCCAGCTACTTTGGACTAGCGGGGCGTCCCGGGCAGTTCTTC. This gives the protein CASYFGLAGRPGQFF.

CDR3 in DNA: TGCAGTGCTAGAGGGGGCGTCACTGAAGCTTTCTTT. Its translation: CSARGGVTEAFF. The V and J genes are TRBV20-1 and TRBJ1-1, with a tentative D call TRBD1 (5 bases). The CDR3 consists of 12 residues. The V and J ends lost 1 base and 4 bases respectively, with 7 bases between them. The germline CDR1 and CDR2 sequences are DFQATT and SNEGSKA (reference sequence).

This clonotype was seen a few times. The chain uses TRBV20-1 and TRBJ1-5; D possibly corresponds to TRBD1 (6 bases). Trimming shortened V by 6 bases and J by 5 bases, and 17 bases separated the two germline ends. This CDR3 is 14 amino acids long. Germline V CDR1 and CDR2: DFQATT, SNEGSKA (reference sequence). The CDR3 protein is CSAGGHQGDQPQHF. The CDR3 DNA reads TGCAGTGCGGGGGGCCACCAAGGGGATCAGCCCCAGCATTTT.